What follows are 12 T cell receptor beta chains derived from one specimen sequenced in a study of CD8 T cells in ankylosing spondylitis. TCRdb processed the 5' RACE reads anew with MiXCR; each CDR3 protein has one entry. The table has about 310,000 distinct CDR3 sequences, less than 25% seen once. Sequenced input: blood, either unsorted or a sorted T cell fraction (not recorded which). Receptor source: a female donor with ankylosing spondylitis or in good health (not recorded which).

V gene TRBV5-4 combines with J gene TRBJ2-5; 10 positions match TRBD2. This CDR3 spans 16 amino acids. The J segment lost 4 bases and the V segment lost 4 bases, leaving 10 bases of the junction unmatched. The germline V gene encodes CDR1 SGHNT and CDR2 YYREEE (reference sequence). The DNA of the CDR3 is TGTGCCAGCAGCCAGCACCCAGCGGGAGGGGGAGAGACCCAGTACTTC. It encodes CASSQHPAGGGETQYF.

The V gene is TRBV3-1, the J gene TRBJ2-7; the D is unclear. Trimming stripped 4 bases from V and 3 bases from J, with 10 bases between. CDR1 and CDR2 (germline): LGHDT, YNNKEL (reference sequence). The CDR3 sequence is 13 residues long. CDR3 sequence reads: CASSPDWRYEQYF. DNA of the CDR3: TGTGCCAGCAGCCCCGACTGGCGCTACGAGCAGTACTTC.

This clonotype was seen at least ten times. The rearrangement links TRBV20-1 to TRBJ2-5, with 13 nucleotides matching TRBD2. The J segment lost 6 bases and the V segment lost 5 bases, leaving 9 bases of the junction unmatched. This CDR3 has 15 amino acids. Germline CDR1 and CDR2: DFQATT and SNEGSKA (reference sequence). CDR3 protein: CSASRTSGREQTQYF. The CDR3 nucleotides read TGCAGTGCTTCACGGACTAGCGGGAGAGAACAGACCCAGTACTTC.

This clonotype turned up a few times. The rearrangement joins TRBV7-9 to TRBJ1-1; maybe TRBD1 (6 bases). The CDR3 sequence is 15 residues long. Germline CDR1 reads SEHNR; CDR2 reads FQNEAQ (reference sequence). Trimming cost V 8 bases and J 1 base, with 17 bases left between them. The CDR3 sequence is CASLRDTRANTEAFF. The CDR3 bases are TGTGCCAGCTTAAGGGACACTAGGGCGAACACTGAAGCTTTCTTT. Combining the CDR3 with reference TRBV7-9 and TRBJ1-1 gives the whole variable domain DTGVSQNPRHKITKRGQNVTFRCDPISEHNRLYWYRQTLGQGPEFLTYFQNEAQLEKSRLLSDRFSAERPKGSFSTLEIQRTEQGDSAMYLCASLRDTRANTEAFFGQGTRLTVV.

This chain uses TRBV10-3 with TRBJ1-1; D is perhaps TRBD1 (6 bases). CDR1 and CDR2 from the germline V gene are ENHRY and SYGVKD. The length of the CDR3 is 13 residues. V gave up 11 bases and J gave up 1 base, with 14 bases separating them. The CDR3 DNA is TGTGCCGCCCGACAGGAACAGAACACTGAAGCTTTCTTT. It is translated as CAARQEQNTEAFF.

CDR3 sequence: CASSLVRAGGPSYEQYF. The CDR3 DNA reads TGTGCCAGCAGCTTAGTTCGAGCGGGAGGGCCTTCCTACGAGCAGTACTTC. The chain has TRBV7-6 and TRBJ2-7; 10 bases align to TRBD2. CDR1 and CDR2 (germline): SGHVS, FNYEAQ. The V and J ends lost 1 base and 1 base, in that order; junction bases with no gene match: 7. The CDR3 is 17 residues long.

The rearrangement joins TRBV6-5 to TRBJ2-2; D may be TRBD2 (5 bases). Germline assignment: CDR1 MNHEY and CDR2 SVGAGI. V lost 1 base to trimming and J lost 1 base, with 7 bases between them. The CDR3 is 15 amino acids. The CDR3 DNA is TGTGCCAGCAGTTACTGGGAGAGGAACACCGGGGAGCTGTTTTTT. Translation gives CASSYWERNTGELFF.

The V and J genes are TRBV6-6 and TRBJ2-5; TRBD2 might be the D (5 bases). The CDR3 consists of 13 residues. V dropped 2 bases and J dropped 10 bases, with 14 bases sitting between them. Per the germline V gene, CDR1 is MNHNY and CDR2 is SVGAGI (reference sequence). CDR3 in amino acids: CASSYDGVRGQYF. CDR3 sequence (DNA): TGTGCCAGCAGTTACGACGGCGTACGGGGCCAGTACTTC.

The chain recombines TRBV12-3 or TRBV12-4 with TRBJ2-4; D is possibly TRBD1 (6 bases). The germline V and J ends were trimmed by 6 bases and 4 bases, with 19 bases remaining between them. CDR3 size: 16 residues. The CDR3 sequence is CASRSGRGVGKNIQYF. The CDR3 DNA follows: TGTGCCAGCAGGTCAGGCAGGGGAGTAGGTAAAAACATTCAGTACTTC.

The rearrangement uses TRBV10-2 and TRBJ2-5; tentatively, D is TRBD1 or TRBD2 (5 bases each). CDR3 size: 14 residues. Germline V lookup: CDR1 WSHSY, CDR2 SAAADI. With 3 bases removed from V and 5 bases from J, the gap between germline ends came to 13 bases. Here the CDR3 DNA reads TGCGCCAGCAGTGACCGGGACCTGGAGGAGACCCAGTACTTC. It is translated as CASSDRDLEETQYF.

This chain connects TRBV2 to TRBJ1-5; D gene ambiguous. This CDR3 is built from 12 residues. The germline V gene has CDR1 SNHLY and CDR2 FYNNEI. V gave up 6 bases and J gave up 4 bases, with 7 bases separating them. CDR3 coding DNA: TGTGCCAGCAGCACTTCGAATCAGCCCCAGCATTTT. It translates to CASSTSNQPQHF. The full variable domain, rest sourced from reference TRBV2 and TRBJ1-5, is EPEVTQTPSHQVTQMGQEVILRCVPISNHLYFYWYRQILGQKVEFLVSFYNNEISEKSEIFDDQFSVERPDGSNFTLKIRSTKLEDSAMYFCASSTSNQPQHFGDGTRLSIL.

This clonotype has more than one count but fewer than ten. The CDR3 nucleotides read TGTGCCACCAGTGATTTGAGCCTGCGGGAGAACGAGCAGTACTTC. This encodes CATSDLSLRENEQYF. The chain employs TRBV24-1 and TRBJ2-7; 7 positions match TRBD2. There are 15 residues in the CDR3. Germline CDR1 KGHDR, CDR2 SFDVKD. V gave up 0 bases and J gave up 5 bases; unmatched junction bases: 6.